Below, 17 T cell receptor beta chains from the same sample are listed, as sequenced in a study of T cells after yellow fever vaccination. A single record per CDR3 protein comes from TCRdb applying MiXCR to the 5' RACE reads. The sample gives 620,000 or so distinct CDR3 sequences, about 12% of which show up once; 14% to 15% is in the top ten. Sequencing was performed on PBMCs, taken on the day of the yellow fever booster vaccination. The receptors were sampled from a man aged 30 to 39 who received the YFV17D yellow fever vaccine.

This clonotype has a handful of counts. The CDR3 DNA sequence: TGCAGCGTTCGGGTCAGGGGGGAACCCGGGGAAGCTTTCTTT. Translating it yields CSVRVRGEPGEAFF. The chain recombines TRBV29-1 with TRBJ1-1; 7 nucleotides agree with TRBD1. The CDR3 is 14 amino acids. The trim removed 5 bases at V and 8 bases at J, leaving 14 bases unmatched. The germline V gene has CDR1 SQVTM and CDR2 ANQGSEA.

This clonotype showed up just a few times. The rearrangement links TRBV5-6 to TRBJ2-7; D is uncertain. CDR3 length: 15 residues. Germline V gene lookup returns CDR1 SGHDT and CDR2 YYEEEE. Trimming took 0 bases from V and 2 from J, leaving 12 bases between them. DNA of the CDR3: TGTGCCAGCAGCTTGGTTGAAACCACAACCTACGAGCAGTACTTC. Translated: CASSLVETTTYEQYF.

This clonotype was observed a few times. This chain links TRBV5-5 with TRBJ2-5; D may be TRBD2 (5 bases). CDR1 and CDR2 (germline): SGHKS, YYEKEE (reference sequence). The CDR3 runs to 14 residues. The V and J ends lost 0 bases and 2 bases respectively, with 8 bases between them. The CDR3 sequence is CASSLESGQETQYF. In nucleotides, the CDR3 is TGTGCCAGCAGCTTGGAGAGCGGACAAGAGACCCAGTACTTC.

This clonotype was seen a handful of times. V gene TRBV12-3 or TRBV12-4 combines with J gene TRBJ2-1; D perhaps matches TRBD1 (6 bases). Trimming shortened V by 2 bases and J by 4 bases, and 9 bases separated the two germline ends. This CDR3 has 14 amino acids. The CDR3 region has the DNA TGTGCCAGCAGTTTAACAGGGAAGTACAATGAGCAGTTCTTC. Translated, it gives CASSLTGKYNEQFF.

The CDR3: CASSLWSGDNEQFF. The CDR3, as DNA: TGTGCCAGCAGCTTATGGTCAGGAGACAATGAGCAGTTCTTC. The chain has TRBV11-2 and TRBJ2-1; D is unclear. CDR1 and CDR2 from the germline V gene are SGHAT and FQNNGV. The CDR3 runs 14 residues. Trimming shortened V by 2 bases and J by 5 bases, and 10 bases separated the two germline ends. The full variable domain, completed using reference TRBV11-2 and TRBJ2-1, is EAGVAQSPRYKIIEKRQSVAFWCNPISGHATLYWYQQILGQGPKLLIQFQNNGVVDDSQLPKDRFSAERLKGVDSTLKIQPAKLEDSAVYLCASSLWSGDNEQFFGPGTRLTVL.

The CDR3 protein is CASDTGGNGGANVLTF. The CDR3 DNA reads as TGTGCCAGTGACACGGGGGGGAACGGTGGGGCCAACGTCCTGACTTTC. The V and J genes are TRBV12-3 or TRBV12-4 and TRBJ2-6; 8 bases align to TRBD2. V lost 9 bases to trimming and J lost 3 bases; unmatched junction nucleotides: 10. The CDR3 contains 16 residues.

This clonotype was seen only a few times. V is TRBV28 and J is TRBJ2-1, with a possible D match to TRBD2 (5 bases). The germline V and J ends were trimmed by 8 bases and 0 bases, with 14 bases remaining between them. Germline CDR1 MDHEN, CDR2 SYDVKM. The CDR3 covers 15 residues. DNA of the CDR3: TGTGCCAGCCTTCCTGCGGGCCACTCCTACAATGAGCAGTTCTTC. It yields the protein CASLPAGHSYNEQFF.

This clonotype showed up just a few times. This chain links TRBV6-1 with TRBJ2-3; 9 bases are a match to TRBD2. The CDR3 runs to 14 residues. V shed 4 bases and J 6 bases; nucleotides not matched to a gene: 5. Germline V CDR1 and CDR2: MNHNS, SASEGT. CDR3 sequence (DNA): TGTGCCAGCAGTGTCAGCGGGGGGCAGGATACGCAGTATTTT. Amino acids: CASSVSGGQDTQYF.

This clonotype was seen a handful of times. The rearrangement uses TRBV18 and TRBJ2-7; the match to TRBD2 covers 7 bases. The V gene's germline CDR1 is KGHSH and CDR2 LQKENI. The ends lost 1 base at V and 7 bases at J; junction bases unmatched: 13. The CDR3 runs to 16 residues. The CDR3, as DNA: TGTGCCAGCTCACCACAGTCGAGACTAGCCGCAGGTGAGCAGTACTTC. Residues: CASSPQSRLAAGEQYF.

The chain uses TRBV27 and TRBJ2-1, with D maybe TRBD2 (5 bases). Germline CDR1 MNHEY, CDR2 SMNVEV (reference sequence). CDR3 length: 15 amino acids. V dropped 3 bases and J dropped 0 bases, with 9 bases sitting between them. Here the CDR3 DNA reads TGTGCCAGCAGTTTTGAGACTACCTCCTACAATGAGCAGTTCTTC. This sequence encodes CASSFETTSYNEQFF.

In its sample, this clonotype was seen many times. The chain uses TRBV6-2 or TRBV6-3 and TRBJ2-1; 7 bases align to TRBD2. V trimming: 4 bases; J trimming: 0 bases; junction bases outside the gene matches: 9. CDR3 size: 17 residues. Germline V gene lookup returns CDR1 MNHEY and CDR2 SVGEGT. The CDR3 DNA follows: TGTGCCAGCAGTTTCCCATACCTAGCGGCCTCCTACAATGAGCAGTTCTTC. Translated, it gives CASSFPYLAASYNEQFF.

This clonotype was counted at least ten times. This sequence joins TRBV29-1 and TRBJ2-7; D possibly corresponds to TRBD1 (6 bases). The CDR3 has 14 amino acids. Germline V gene sequence: CDR1 SQVTM, CDR2 ANQGSEA. Trimming cost V 7 bases and J 6 bases, with 22 bases left between them. The CDR3 sequence: CSAEGDRPRGEQYF. The CDR3 DNA reads TGCAGCGCAGAAGGCGACAGGCCACGCGGCGAGCAGTACTTC.

This clonotype was detected ten times or more. The chain recombines TRBV11-2 with TRBJ2-1, with D possibly matching TRBD2 (6 bases). From germline, CDR1 is SGHAT and CDR2 FQNNGV. CDR3 length equals 16 residues. V lost 5 bases and J 0 bases, leaving 14 bases between the germline ends. The CDR3 reads CASSPGTLLSYNEQFF. In DNA form, the CDR3 reads TGTGCCAGCAGCCCAGGGACTTTACTCTCCTACAATGAGCAGTTCTTC.

J is TRBJ2-6 and V is TRBV2, with D possibly matching TRBD2 (5 bases). Trimming removed 8 bases from V and 2 bases from J, with 7 bases in between. From germline, CDR1 is SNHLY and CDR2 FYNNEI. This CDR3 contains 13 residues. The CDR3 is CASLRAGANVLTF. Here the CDR3 DNA reads TGTGCCAGCTTGAGGGCTGGGGCCAACGTCCTGACTTTC.

A few counts support this clonotype. The chain combines TRBV18 with TRBJ2-1, with D maybe TRBD1 (6 bases). V lost 2 bases to trimming and J lost 2 bases, with 13 bases between them. The length of the CDR3 is 16 residues. CDR1 and CDR2 from the germline V gene are KGHSH and LQKENI. CDR3 in amino acids: CASSPARGVTYNEQFF. CDR3 coding DNA: TGTGCCAGCTCACCAGCCAGGGGTGTGACCTACAATGAGCAGTTCTTC.

This clonotype showed up just a few times. V is TRBV5-1 and J is TRBJ1-1; D remains unclear. The CDR3 has 16 residues. Germline CDR1 SGHRS, CDR2 YFSETQ. V was pared by 4 bases and J by 0 bases, with 16 bases between. The CDR3: CASSTGPRNVNTEAFF. The DNA of the CDR3 is TGCGCCAGCAGCACGGGTCCTCGAAATGTGAACACTGAAGCTTTCTTT. Variable domain in full (rest from reference TRBV5-1 and TRBJ1-1): KAGVTQTPRYLIKTRGQQVTLSCSPISGHRSVSWYQQTPGQGLQFLFEYFSETQRNKGNFPGRFSGRQFSNSRSEMNVSTLELGDSALYLCASSTGPRNVNTEAFFGQGTRLTVV.

In its sample, this clonotype was seen many times. The chain links TRBV7-9 to TRBJ2-1; the D gene is possibly TRBD1 (6 bases). CDR1 is SEHNR, CDR2 FQNEAQ, per germline (reference sequence). The CDR3 has 14 residues. V was pared by 5 bases and J by 1 base, with 9 bases between. The CDR3 here is CASSARGSYNEQFF. The CDR3 coding sequence is TGTGCCAGCAGCGCCAGGGGATCCTACAATGAGCAGTTCTTC.